The present T cell receptor (beta chain) was sequenced within a study of blood T cell repertoires in COVID-19. Study-level background: The cDNA or gDNA used as material had been derived from T cells, B-cell-depleted T cells, or PBMCs.

Original data processing: Estimation of nucleated cell counts relied on the amplification of reference gene primers. Profiled with immunoSEQ multiplex PCR; TCRdb holds only in-frame clones, not every one. V and J calls plus clone size are reproduced from that table; the DNA served to infer D and trimming. The sample shows 200,000 to 250,000 clones, 70% to 85% of them seen only once. The CDR3 contains 16 residues. The junction had 10 bases not matched to a gene; V was cut back by 0 bases and J by 9 bases. Germline loops: CDR1 SGHVS, CDR2 FNYEAQ. Sequenced material: peripheral blood. The source of this sequence is a woman at least 80 years old with acute or convalescent COVID-19. The chain uses TRBV7-6 and TRBJ2-2; the match to TRBD1 covers 7 bases. CDR3 in amino acids: CASSLAVTGATRELFF. The CDR3 DNA reads TGTGCCAGCAGCTTAGCAGTTACAGGGGCCACAAGGGAGCTGTTTTTT.